This T cell receptor beta chain was sequenced in a study of Ad26.COV2.S vaccination and SARS-CoV-2 variants. Findings and caveats of the study: People who got the vaccine or the placebo had similar non-spike TCR breadth.

Turning to this clone: Its antigen remains unidentified.

Here immunoSEQ multiplex PCR was the method, and the copy in TCRdb shows in-frame clones only, minus some. The profile shows about 350,000 clones, approximately 84% of them singletons. As for treatment: around 19 received Ad26.COV2.S at low or high dose, single or two shots; roughly 5 received placebo; per-sample allocation not given. Following the first vaccine or placebo injection, samples were taken on day 63. V was shortened by 3 bases and J by 4 bases, with 12 bases between the two germline ends. Per germline, CDR1 ENHRY and CDR2 SYGVKD. The CDR3 sequence is 15 residues long. The clonotype was recovered from a person between 18 and 60 years old who received the Ad26.COV2.S COVID-19 vaccine or a placebo. The chain carries TRBV10-3 and TRBJ2-2; D is perhaps TRBD2 (6 bases). The specimen was peripheral blood, collected in a trial of Ad26.COV2.S vaccine versus placebo. As DNA, the CDR3 is TGTGCCATCAGTGAATCGGCGGGACGCACCGGGGAGCTGTTTTTT. It codes for CAISESAGRTGELFF.